Below, one T cell receptor beta chain is given with its context. What it binds is not known. This entry is derived from a study of pediatric ulcerative colitis. Study overall: Disease was pancolitis in fewer than ten and left-sided in two, histology-confirmed. Study findings and constraints: Clonal expansions reduced rectal repertoire diversity in acute severe colitis.

The CDR3 has 15 residues. In germline, CDR1 is MDHEN, CDR2 SYDVKM. Trimming cost V 5 bases and J 7 bases; bases outside gene matches: 11. The rectum was sampled with one to two pinch biopsies at colonoscopy. Sequencing was at survey level. Method: immunoSEQ multiplex PCR; TCRdb's copy keeps in-frame clones and lacks some. Of more than 40,000 clones detected, 60% to 85% appear once; the ten largest clones hold around 3.8%. Sequenced: gut tissue. The V gene is TRBV28, the J gene TRBJ1-5; 7 bases match TRBD1. The origin of this receptor is a girl between 10 and 17 years old with moderate ulcerative colitis. DNA of the CDR3: TGTGCCAGCAGTACGACCCCCAGGGGGGTACAGCCCCAGCATTTT. Translation: CASSTTPRGVQPQHF.